The 10 T cell receptor beta chains below come from one sample, sequenced in a study of OX40 agonist ivuxolimab in advanced cancers. Libraries were prepared by immunoSEQ multiplex PCR; TCRdb keeps only in-frame clonotypes and omits some of them. In the table there are about 94,000 clones, around 91% of which are singletons. The sequenced sample was CD4+ or CD8+ T cells sorted from blood, obtained in a trial of the OX40 agonist ivuxolimab. These receptors all stem from an adult with an advanced solid tumor such as melanoma, head and neck, liver or kidney cancer.

This chain connects TRBV27 to TRBJ1-5; D ambiguous. Germline-derived CDR1 and CDR2 are MNHEY and SMNVEV (reference sequence). The CDR3 has 12 residues. The V gene lost 3 bases and the J gene lost 6 bases, with 6 bases spanning the gap. The CDR3 bases are TGTGCCAGCAGTTTCCACGGTCAGCCCCAGCATTTT. Residues: CASSFHGQPQHF.

The J gene is TRBJ1-1, the V gene TRBV7-2; D is perhaps TRBD1 (6 bases). The V end was cut by 1 base, the J end by 4 bases, with 10 bases between. Germline assignment: CDR1 SGHTA and CDR2 FQGNSA. This CDR3 comprises 14 residues. The CDR3 sequence is CASSLGGRGTEAFF. DNA of the CDR3: TGTGCCAGCAGCTTAGGGGGGCGCGGCACTGAAGCTTTCTTT.

A note on this clone: The germline gene is not matched at one end of the junction; a read error may be the cause. V usage is TRBV11-3 and J usage is TRBJ2-7; a possible D gene is TRBD2 (5 bases). This CDR3 contains 14 residues. Germline values: CDR1 SGHNT, CDR2 YENEEA. CDR3 amino acids: CASSLASGLAQLSF. CDR3 in DNA: TGTGCCAGCAGCTTAGCTTCGGGATTGGCGCAACTAAGCTTC.

The chain is built from TRBV28 and TRBJ1-4; 7 bases are a match to TRBD1. V was clipped by 5 bases and J by 3 bases; unmatched bases: 6. This CDR3 comprises 15 residues. CDR1 and CDR2 (germline): MDHEN, SYDVKM. The CDR3 DNA reads as TGTGCCAGCAGTGGGGGACAGAAACCTAATGAAAAACTGTTTTTT. Protein sequence: CASSGGQKPNEKLFF.

V usage is TRBV10-3 and J usage is TRBJ2-1; 8 bases are a match to TRBD2. V lost 7 bases and J lost 5; bases outside the gene matches: 10. Per germline, CDR1 ENHRY and CDR2 SYGVKD. The CDR3 covers 15 residues. CDR3 in DNA: TGTGCCATCAAACGGCAGCGGGAGTACGACAATGAGCAGTTCTTC. This translates into CAIKRQREYDNEQFF.

The chain employs TRBV5-1 and TRBJ2-6; 12 bases map to TRBD2. V was clipped by 2 bases and J by 2 bases; unmatched bases: 8. The CDR3 length is 19 residues. Germline assignment: CDR1 SGHRS and CDR2 YFSETQ. In DNA, the CDR3 is TGCGCCAGCAGCTTTAGGCTAGCGGGAGGGCAGGCTGGGGCCAACGTCCTGACTTTC. This sequence encodes CASSFRLAGGQAGANVLTF.

The chain links TRBV9 to TRBJ2-3; either TRBD1 or TRBD2 may supply D (6 bases each). Trimming stripped 0 bases from V and 5 bases from J, with 16 bases between. The CDR3 consists of 16 residues. CDR1 SGDLS and CDR2 YYNGEE come from the germline V gene. CDR3 in DNA: TGTGCCAGCAGCGTAGGGCCCGGGGGCATACAAGATACGCAGTATTTT. It is translated as CASSVGPGGIQDTQYF.

This chain connects TRBV29-1 to TRBJ1-1; 7 nucleotides line up with TRBD1. Germline values: CDR1 SQVTM, CDR2 ANQGSEA. The CDR3 covers 12 residues. The trim removed 3 bases at V and 5 bases at J, leaving 3 bases unmatched. The CDR3 loop is CSVEIQGTEAFF. Written as DNA, the CDR3 is TGCAGCGTTGAGATACAGGGGACTGAAGCTTTCTTT. Based on the CDR3 plus reference TRBV29-1 and TRBJ1-1, the full variable domain is SAVISQKPSRDICQRGTSLTIQCQVDSQVTMMFWYRQQPGQSLTLIATANQGSEATYESGFVIDKFPISRPNLTFSTLTVSNMSPEDSSIYLCSVEIQGTEAFFGQGTRLTVV.

The chain has TRBV5-6 and TRBJ2-5, with D possibly being TRBD2 (6 bases). V shed 1 base and J shed 3 bases, with 7 bases lying between them. Germline V gene data show CDR1 as SGHDT and CDR2 as YYEEEE. The CDR3 runs 13 residues. CDR3 loop: CASSLTGEETQYF. In DNA form, the CDR3 reads TGTGCCAGCAGCTTGACGGGGGAAGAGACCCAGTACTTC.

The genes are TRBV29-1 and TRBJ2-1; 9 nucleotides agree with TRBD2. The CDR3 totals 12 residues. In germline, CDR1 is SQVTM, CDR2 ANQGSEA. V was clipped by 4 bases and J by 7 bases; unmatched bases: 2. The CDR3 bases are TGCAGCGTTGGCGGGAGGGGTAATGAGCAGTTCTTC. It encodes CSVGGRGNEQFF.